These 3 T cell receptor beta chains were sequenced from one sample in a study of shared clonotypes between healthy human individuals. Sequencing used immunoSEQ multiplex PCR; TCRdb keeps in-frame clones, though not all of them. The sample has about 2,500,000 clones; approximately 90% are singletons. Sequencing used naive CD4+ T cells sorted from blood. The subset here: CD45RA+ positively selected. The receptors derive from a man aged 18 to 29 in good health.

In its sample, this clone was seen once. The chain uses TRBV6-5 and TRBJ1-1, with D maybe TRBD1 (5 bases). The CDR3 sequence is 15 residues long. Trimming shortened V by 4 bases and J by 6 bases, and 18 bases separated the two germline ends. Germline V gene sequence: CDR1 MNHEY, CDR2 SVGAGI. The CDR3 DNA sequence: TGTGCCAGCAGTTCAGGGAATGTAGGAAGCGCTGAAGCTTTCTTT. Residues: CASSSGNVGSAEAFF.

This clone was recorded once. Other DNA sequences in this sample translate to the same CDR3. The chain joins TRBV7-9 to TRBJ1-5; no clear D gene. The CDR3 sequence is 15 residues long. V lost 1 base and J lost 1, with 8 bases in between. Germline CDR1 SEHNR, CDR2 FQNEAQ (reference sequence). The CDR3 DNA is TGTGCCAGCAGCTTAGACGGACTGAGCAATCAGCCCCAGCATTTT. It encodes CASSLDGLSNQPQHF. Based on the CDR3 plus reference TRBV7-9 and TRBJ1-5, the full variable domain is DTGVSQNPRHKITKRGQNVTFRCDPISEHNRLYWYRQTLGQGPEFLTYFQNEAQLEKSRLLSDRFSAERPKGSFSTLEIQRTEQGDSAMYLCASSLDGLSNQPQHFGDGTRLSIL.

V and J are TRBV28 and TRBJ2-7; possible D gene TRBD1, 5 bases. In germline, CDR1 is MDHEN, CDR2 SYDVKM. The V and J ends lost 5 bases and 7 bases respectively, with 15 bases between them. The CDR3 spans 13 residues. The CDR3 DNA reads TGTGCCAGCAGTGACAGCCTGACGTGGGAGCAGTACTTC. Its protein product is CASSDSLTWEQYF.